This T cell receptor beta chain stems from a study of PD-1 blockade in classical Hodgkin lymphoma. Turning to the study itself: Patients were treated with nivolumab at 3 mg/kg, and this was given intravenously every 2 weeks.

The length of the CDR3 is 11 residues. V lost 2 bases and J 5 bases, leaving 1 base between the germline ends. The germline CDR1 and CDR2 sequences are MDHEN and SYDVKM. TCRdb's table, derived via immunoSEQ multiplex PCR, lists solely in-frame clones and lacks some. The table lists tens of thousands of clones, 80% of them singletons. The sample's time point: cycle 4 day 1 (C4D1), after more than 5 weeks of nivolumab. Every single patient, without exception, relapsed after autologous stem cell transplantation, and brentuximab vedotin exposure varied. Study-wide findings and caveats: A significant rise in TCR diversity was seen by C4D1 for CD4+ cells but not for CD8+ cells. Causes of the repertoire differences remain undefined, possibly disease activity or prior therapy. Newly diagnosed patients reportedly had lower baseline TCR diversity than healthy donors.

Points on this clone: What it recognizes is unknown.

This rearrangement joins TRBV28 to TRBJ1-5, with D uncertain. Material: peripheral blood mononuclear cells (PBMCs), obtained before the fourth cycle of nivolumab. This TCR was sampled from a human donor with classical Hodgkin lymphoma. The CDR3 region is CASSLDQPQHF. CDR3 sequence (DNA): TGTGCCAGCAGTTTAGATCAGCCCCAGCATTTT.